Listed here are 11 T cell receptor beta chains from one sample, sequenced in a study of OX40 agonist ivuxolimab in advanced cancers. TCRdb's copy holds only in-frame clones and misses some; the assay was immunoSEQ multiplex PCR. Of approximately 97,000 clones listed, around 85% are singletons. Here the sequenced sample was CD4+ or CD8+ T cells sorted from blood, taken in a trial of the OX40 agonist ivuxolimab. The receptors were sampled from an adult with an advanced solid tumor such as melanoma, head and neck, liver or kidney cancer.

The table lists this clone with a count of one. The V and J genes are TRBV11-1 and TRBJ1-1, with D unresolved. Germline V gene lookup returns CDR1 SGHAT and CDR2 FQDESV (reference sequence). Deletions cut 0 bases from V and 3 bases from J, with 5 bases between. The CDR3 has 13 amino acids. As DNA, the CDR3 is TGTGCCAGCAGCTTAGCCACCTACACTGAAGCTTTCTTT. Its translation is CASSLATYTEAFF.

The chain's CDR3 is CASSPTRRGRGNEQFF. CDR3 in DNA: TGTGCCAGCAGCCCTACACGCAGGGGTAGAGGCAATGAGCAGTTCTTC. This rearrangement joins TRBV7-8 to TRBJ2-1, with D perhaps TRBD1 (6 bases). Deletions cut 5 bases from V and 6 bases from J, with 20 bases between. The CDR3 runs 16 residues. Germline V gene data show CDR1 as SGHVS and CDR2 as FQNEAQ. Full variable domain (missing parts from reference TRBV7-8 and TRBJ2-1): GAGVSQSPRYKVAKRGQDVALRCDPISGHVSLFWYQQALGQGPEFLTYFQNEAQLDKSGLPSDRFFAERPEGSVSTLKIQRTQQEDSAVYLCASSPTRRGRGNEQFFGPGTRLTVL.

The chain links TRBV18 to TRBJ1-1, with D tentatively TRBD1 (6 bases). This CDR3 contains 14 residues. In germline, CDR1 is KGHSH, CDR2 LQKENI. V was shortened by 3 bases and J by 0 bases, with 8 bases between the two germline ends. The CDR3 region has the DNA TGTGCCAGCTCACCGGGGGCCTTGAACACTGAAGCTTTCTTT. Protein product: CASSPGALNTEAFF. Together with reference TRBV18 and TRBJ1-1, the CDR3 gives the full variable domain: NAGVMQNPRHLVRRRGQEARLRCSPMKGHSHVYWYRQLPEEGLKFMVYLQKENIIDESGMPKERFSAEFPKEGPSILRIQQVVRGDSAAYFCASSPGALNTEAFFGQGTRLTVV.

This clone was picked up one time. This rearrangement joins TRBV6-1 to TRBJ2-1; 8 bases map to TRBD2. The J segment lost 10 bases and the V segment lost 6 bases, leaving 11 bases of the junction unmatched. The CDR3 is made up of 14 amino acids. Germline CDR1 MNHNS, CDR2 SASEGT. This CDR3 reads CASSPGPSGGEQFF. The CDR3, as DNA: TGTGCCAGCAGCCCCGGGCCCAGCGGGGGAGAGCAGTTCTTC.

This chain connects TRBV7-8 to TRBJ2-2; TRBD2 aligns across 8 bases. Germline CDR1 and CDR2: SGHVS and FQNEAQ. Trimming at V came to 5 bases and at J to 1 base, leaving 18 bases not matched to a gene. The CDR3 extends over 20 amino acids. For the CDR3, the DNA is TGTGCCAGCAGCCTTCGCACCGGGACTAGGCTGAATATGAACACCGGGGAGCTGTTTTTT. It encodes CASSLRTGTRLNMNTGELFF.

In its sample, this clone was seen once. This chain joins TRBV5-6 and TRBJ1-5; no definite D call. CDR1 and CDR2 from the germline V gene are SGHDT and YYEEEE. CDR3 length equals 13 residues. Trimming cost V 4 bases and J 4 bases, with 9 bases left between them. CDR3: CASSANHNQPQHF. CDR3 in DNA: TGTGCCAGCAGCGCGAATCATAATCAGCCCCAGCATTTT.

This rearrangement joins TRBV13 to TRBJ2-6; D gene unclear. The germline V and J ends were trimmed by 2 bases and 4 bases, with 9 bases remaining between them. Germline loops: CDR1 PRHDT, CDR2 FYEKMQ (reference sequence). The CDR3 consists of 15 residues. The CDR3 loop reads CASSLRSRGANVLTF. CDR3 nucleotide sequence: TGTGCCAGCAGCTTAAGGTCGAGGGGGGCCAACGTCCTGACTTTC.

The rearrangement links TRBV5-1 to TRBJ1-5; unclear D gene. CDR1 is SGHRS, CDR2 YFSETQ, per germline. Deletions cut 4 bases from V and 4 bases from J, with 12 bases between. This CDR3 spans 14 amino acids. This CDR3 reads CASSQGGVNQPQHF. CDR3 DNA: TGCGCCAGCAGCCAAGGCGGAGTAAATCAGCCCCAGCATTTT. Full variable domain (rest looked up from reference TRBV5-1 and TRBJ1-5): KAGVTQTPRYLIKTRGQQVTLSCSPISGHRSVSWYQQTPGQGLQFLFEYFSETQRNKGNFPGRFSGRQFSNSRSEMNVSTLELGDSALYLCASSQGGVNQPQHFGDGTRLSIL.

This clone turned up a few times. V and J are TRBV2 and TRBJ2-5; 8 positions match TRBD1. Germline CDR1 SNHLY, CDR2 FYNNEI. V lost 6 bases and J lost 5; bases outside the gene matches: 8. The CDR3 contains 14 residues. CDR3 protein: CASSDGDRLETQYF. CDR3 DNA sequence: TGTGCCAGCAGCGACGGGGACAGGTTGGAGACCCAGTACTTC.

This chain joins TRBV6-5 and TRBJ2-3; maybe TRBD2 (6 bases). Trimming cost V 2 bases and J 6 bases, with 12 bases left between them. The CDR3 contains 14 residues. Germline loops: CDR1 MNHEY, CDR2 SVGAGI. In DNA form, the CDR3 reads TGTGCCAGCAGTTACGATCCCGCGGGGGATACGCAGTATTTT. As protein: CASSYDPAGDTQYF.

This chain uses TRBV2 with TRBJ1-5; D unresolved. V lost 4 bases to trimming and J lost 0 bases, with 7 bases between them. Germline loops: CDR1 SNHLY, CDR2 FYNNEI. The CDR3 extends over 14 amino acids. In nucleotides, the CDR3 is TGTGCCAGCAGTGCGTGGACTAGCAATCAGCCCCAGCATTTT. It yields the protein CASSAWTSNQPQHF.